Listed below are T cell receptor beta chains from one sample, sequenced in a study of T-cell memory formation after mild COVID-19. TCRdb analysed the 5' RACE reads with MiXCR anew, one entry per CDR3 protein. There are 200,000 to 300,000 distinct CDR3 sequences in the sample; approximately 15% occur only once, and 2% to 2.5% lies in the top ten. Specimen: PBMCs or a T cell subset sorted from them (not recorded which). The receptors stem from an adult woman who had mild COVID-19 (a few samples of this study predate the infection). Cell type and time point are not known. Each CDR3 is given with its conserved first and last residue. The D gene is left open where the match is weak. Part of the rows lack a size; the others show once, few, many or a class for expanded clones.

TRBD1 | TRBJ2-2 | TRBV5-1 | . | CASSWTGRQPGELFF | TGCGCCAGCAGCTGGACAGGGAGACAACCCGGGGAGCTGTTTTTT
. | TRBJ1-4 | TRBV10-3 | . | CAISESMAEKLFF | TGTGCCATCAGTGAGTCCATGGCTGAAAAACTGTTTTTT
. | TRBJ2-1 | TRBV9 | . | CASSVVGRSAYNEQFF | TGTGCCAGCAGCGTAGTGGGTCGGTCAGCCTACAATGAGCAGTTCTTC
TRBD2 | TRBJ2-1 | TRBV6-5 | few | CASSRLAGGVGEQFF | TGTGCCAGCAGTCGACTAGCGGGGGGAGTCGGTGAGCAGTTCTTC
. | TRBJ2-1 | TRBV20-1 | few | CSATQGSSSYNEQFF | TGCAGTGCTACCCAGGGTTCTTCCTCCTACAATGAGCAGTTCTTC
. | TRBJ1-1 | TRBV5-1 | . | CASSLGIGTQNTEAFF | TGCGCCAGCAGCTTGGGAATCGGGACTCAGAACACTGAAGCTTTCTTT
. | TRBJ2-1 | TRBV4-3 | . | CASSQDQAGERNEQFF | TGCGCCAGCAGCCAAGATCAGGCAGGGGAACGGAATGAGCAGTTCTTC
. | TRBJ2-7 | TRBV20-1 | . | CSANRYEQYF | TGCAGTGCTAACCGTTACGAGCAGTACTTC
. | TRBJ1-5 | TRBV10-3 | few | CAISDPNQPQHF | TGTGCCATCAGTGACCCCAATCAGCCCCAGCATTTT
. | TRBJ2-3 | TRBV5-1 | . | CASSLDMTSDGTDTQYF | TGCGCCAGCAGCTTGGATATGACAAGTGACGGGACAGATACGCAGTATTTT
. | TRBJ1-5 | TRBV20-1 | . | CSARDTRAPNQPQHF | TGCAGTGCTAGAGATACGAGGGCGCCGAATCAGCCCCAGCATTTT
. | TRBJ1-1 | TRBV29-1 | . | CSVGVSLNTESFF | TGCAGCGTGGGGGTCAGTTTGAACACTGAATCTTTCTTT
TRBD1 | TRBJ1-1 | TRBV6-5 | few | CASSYGGQGASSEAFF | TGTGCCAGCAGTTATGGGGGCCAGGGGGCATCATCTGAAGCTTTCTTT
. | TRBJ2-3 | TRBV5-1 | few | CASSLVPAGGRMIHTQYF | TGCGCCAGCAGCTTGGTGCCCGCCGGGGGGCGGATGATTCATACGCAGTATTTT
. | TRBJ2-7 | TRBV20-1 | . | CSAPGTLYEQYF | TGCAGTGCACCCGGGACTCTATACGAGCAGTACTTC
. | TRBJ1-1 | TRBV5-5 | few | CASSLGLGVTEAFF | TGTGCCAGCAGCTTAGGTCTGGGGGTTACTGAAGCTTTCTTT
. | TRBJ2-2 | TRBV7-3 | few | CASSPRAHRNLANTGELFF | TGTGCCAGCAGCCCCCGCGCACACAGGAACCTTGCGAACACCGGGGAGCTGTTTTTT
. | TRBJ1-2 | TRBV7-8 | few | CASTRRVGAINYGYTF | TGTGCCAGCACCCGGCGGGTAGGGGCGATTAACTATGGCTACACCTTC
. | TRBJ1-2 | TRBV10-3 | many | CAIRTGTEMGYTF | TGTGCCATCAGAACCGGGACGGAGATGGGCTACACCTTC
. | TRBJ2-6 | TRBV18 | . | CASSLRTGVGAGANVLTF | TGTGCCAGCTCACTCCGGACGGGGGTAGGAGCTGGGGCCAACGTCCTGACTTTC
TRBD1 | TRBJ1-5 | TRBV24-1 | few | CATSDARDRDGQPQHF | TGTGCCACCAGTGACGCCCGGGACAGGGACGGTCAGCCCCAGCATTTT
TRBD1 | TRBJ1-1 | TRBV6-2/TRBV6-3 | . | CASSYWDRGLPTEAFF | TGTGCCAGCAGTTACTGGGACAGGGGCCTACCCACTGAAGCTTTCTTT
. | TRBJ1-2 | TRBV29-1 | . | CSVVLNYGYTF | TGCAGCGTCGTTCTCAACTATGGCTACACCTTC
. | TRBJ2-3 | TRBV6-2/TRBV6-3 | few | CASRRSGNQGYTQYF | TGTGCCAGCAGACGCTCGGGAAACCAGGGGTATACGCAGTATTTT
. | TRBJ2-5 | TRBV5-5 | many | CASSPMAGTAGETQYF | TGTGCCAGCAGCCCTATGGCGGGGACGGCCGGAGAGACCCAGTACTTC
. | TRBJ2-3 | TRBV20-1 | . | CSADPKGTDTQYF | TGCAGTGCCGACCCCAAGGGTACAGATACGCAGTATTTT
. | TRBJ1-1 | TRBV9 | . | CASSTDRNTEAFF | TGTGCCAGCAGCACGGACAGAAACACTGAAGCTTTCTTT
TRBD1 | TRBJ1-4 | TRBV5-1 | once | CASREEQGIAVKKLFF | TGCGCCAGCAGGGAAGAACAGGGGATCGCCGTGAAAAAACTGTTTTTT
. | TRBJ2-1 | TRBV11-2 | few | CASSLEVGFYNEQFF | TGTGCCAGCAGCTTAGAAGTGGGGTTCTACAATGAGCAGTTCTTC
. | TRBJ2-7 | TRBV24-1 | . | CATSGIQGGNEQYF | TGTGCCACCAGTGGAATCCAGGGGGGAAACGAGCAGTACTTC
TRBD2 | TRBJ2-7 | TRBV20-1 | . | CSARLAGNSYEQYF | TGCAGTGCTAGACTAGCGGGAAACTCCTACGAGCAGTACTTC
TRBD2 | TRBJ2-4 | TRBV20-1 | few | CSAKVAGDAKNIQYF | TGCAGTGCTAAGGTAGCGGGAGATGCCAAAAACATTCAGTACTTC
. | TRBJ1-5 | TRBV30 | . | CAWSGGLGNQPQHF | TGTGCCTGGAGTGGAGGGTTGGGAAATCAGCCCCAGCATTTT
TRBD1 | TRBJ1-5 | TRBV2 | few | CASSDQGASNQPQHF | TGTGCCAGCAGTGATCAGGGGGCCAGTAATCAGCCCCAGCATTTT
TRBD1 | TRBJ2-1 | TRBV2 | . | CASSVTGGGNEQFF | TGTGCCAGCAGCGTCACAGGGGGAGGTAATGAGCAGTTCTTC
TRBD1 | TRBJ2-1 | TRBV20-1 | . | CSASTGGRYNEQFF | TGCAGTGCGAGCACAGGGGGCAGGTACAATGAGCAGTTCTTC